These 6 T cell receptor beta chains originate from one sample sequenced in a study of beta chain features in type 1 diabetes. Whole-study results and caveats: The study found moderately but significantly shorter TCRB CDR3s in all four CD4+ subsets of Type 1 diabetes patients.

Their specific antigens are unknown. Sequenced material consisted of expressed TCRB transcripts (all of the isolated RNA was reverse transcribed). Libraries were prepared by immunoSEQ multiplex PCR; TCRdb keeps only in-frame clonotypes and omits some of them. In the table there are under 350,000 clones, less than 30% of which are singletons. The sequencing input was naive CD4+ T cells from blood. These receptors were collected from a woman in her thirties with type 1 diabetes.

This clone was observed once. The J gene is TRBJ1-1, the V gene TRBV10-3; 11 positions agree with TRBD1. Germline V gene lookup returns CDR1 ENHRY and CDR2 SYGVKD. The CDR3 covers 14 residues. The V segment lost 2 bases and the J segment 4 bases; nucleotides outside the gene matches: 0. The CDR3 DNA reads as TGTGCCATCAGTGAGGGACAGGGGGCCACTGAAGCTTTCTTT. It is translated as CAISEGQGATEAFF.

This clone was counted a few times. The gene calls are TRBV5-4 and TRBJ1-2; D remains ambiguous. Trimming removed 4 bases from V and 2 bases from J, with 15 bases in between. This CDR3 comprises 15 residues. Germline V lookup: CDR1 SGHNT, CDR2 YYREEE (reference sequence). CDR3 amino acids: CASSARNEENYGYTF. The CDR3 DNA reads TGTGCCAGCAGCGCCCGAAATGAGGAGAACTATGGCTACACCTTC.

To note about this clone: The same CDR3 can be traced to other DNA sequences in this sample. The chain is built from TRBV7-3 and TRBJ2-5, with TRBD1 matching over 8 bases. Germline CDR1 and CDR2: SGHTA and FQGTGA. Trimming took 2 bases from V and 5 from J; bases not matched to a gene: 1. The CDR3 extends over 13 amino acids. CDR3 protein: CASSLGQGETQYF. The CDR3 DNA follows: TGTGCCAGCAGCTTAGGACAGGGTGAGACCCAGTACTTC.

This clone was observed a handful of times. This chain joins TRBV25-1 and TRBJ1-1; 9 nucleotides line up with TRBD1. The CDR3 runs 17 residues. Germline V gene sequence: CDR1 MGHDK, CDR2 SYGVNS. J lost 5 bases, V lost 4 bases, and 14 bases had no gene match. The CDR3, as DNA: TGTGCCAGCAGTGCGCCGACCAACACAGGGGGCTGGACTGAAGCTTTCTTT. Encoded protein: CASSAPTNTGGWTEAFF.

This chain joins TRBV5-1 and TRBJ2-4; 7 bases align to TRBD1. Germline CDR1 is SGHRS and CDR2 is YFSETQ. This CDR3 contains 15 residues. The ends lost 2 bases at V and 1 base at J; junction bases unmatched: 3. The CDR3 nucleotides are TGCGCCAGCAGCTTAGCGGACAGGGCCAAAAACATTCAGTACTTC. Protein product: CASSLADRAKNIQYF.

Only a few counts were recorded for this clone. The identical CDR3 is also encoded by other nucleotide sequences in the sample. The rearrangement joins TRBV11-1 to TRBJ2-5; D is uncertain. Looked up from germline, CDR1 is SGHAT and CDR2 is FQDESV (reference sequence). This CDR3 region has 11 residues. V gave up 4 bases and J gave up 2 bases, with 2 bases separating them. CDR3 bases: TGTGCCAGCAGCTCACAAGAGACCCAGTACTTC. The encoded protein is CASSSQETQYF.